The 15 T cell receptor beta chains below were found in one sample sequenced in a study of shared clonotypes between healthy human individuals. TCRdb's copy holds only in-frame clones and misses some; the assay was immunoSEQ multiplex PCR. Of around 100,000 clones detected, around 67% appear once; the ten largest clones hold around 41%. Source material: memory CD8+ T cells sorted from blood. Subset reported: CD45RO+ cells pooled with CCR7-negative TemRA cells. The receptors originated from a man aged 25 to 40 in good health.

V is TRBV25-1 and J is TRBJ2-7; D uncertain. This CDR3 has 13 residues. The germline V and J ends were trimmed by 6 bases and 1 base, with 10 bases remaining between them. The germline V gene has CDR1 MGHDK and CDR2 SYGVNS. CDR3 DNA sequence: TGTGCCAGCAGGGATCAGCATTCCTACGAGCAGTACTTC. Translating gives CASRDQHSYEQYF.

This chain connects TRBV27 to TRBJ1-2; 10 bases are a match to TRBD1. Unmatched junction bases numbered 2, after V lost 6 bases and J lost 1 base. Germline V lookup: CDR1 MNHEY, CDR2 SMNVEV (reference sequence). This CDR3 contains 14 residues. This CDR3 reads CASSRDRGNYGYTF. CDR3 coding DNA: TGTGCCAGCAGCAGGGACAGGGGTAACTATGGCTACACCTTC.

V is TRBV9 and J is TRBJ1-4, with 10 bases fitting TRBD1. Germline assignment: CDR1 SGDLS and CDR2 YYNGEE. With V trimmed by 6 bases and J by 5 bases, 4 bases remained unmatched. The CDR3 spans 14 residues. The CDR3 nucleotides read TGTGCCAGCACAAGGACAGGGGGGAATGAAAAACTGTTTTTT. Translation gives CASTRTGGNEKLFF.

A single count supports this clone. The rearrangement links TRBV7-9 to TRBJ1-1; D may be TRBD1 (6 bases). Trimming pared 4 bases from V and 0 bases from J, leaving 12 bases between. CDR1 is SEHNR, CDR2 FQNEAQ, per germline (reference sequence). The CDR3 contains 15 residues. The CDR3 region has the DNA TGTGCCAGCAGCTCTCGGGACACCCTGAACACTGAAGCTTTCTTT. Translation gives CASSSRDTLNTEAFF. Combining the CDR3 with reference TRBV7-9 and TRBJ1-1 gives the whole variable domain DTGVSQNPRHKITKRGQNVTFRCDPISEHNRLYWYRQTLGQGPEFLTYFQNEAQLEKSRLLSDRFSAERPKGSFSTLEIQRTEQGDSAMYLCASSSRDTLNTEAFFGQGTRLTVV.

CDR3 sequence reads: CASSDKPSGVSTQYF. DNA of the CDR3: TGCGCCAGCAGTGATAAGCCTAGCGGGGTATCGACCCAGTACTTC. The J gene is TRBJ2-5, the V gene TRBV10-2; 9 bases line up with TRBD2. Looked up from germline, CDR1 is WSHSY and CDR2 is SAAADI. The junction had 9 bases not matched to a gene; V was cut back by 3 bases and J by 7 bases. The CDR3 spans 15 residues.

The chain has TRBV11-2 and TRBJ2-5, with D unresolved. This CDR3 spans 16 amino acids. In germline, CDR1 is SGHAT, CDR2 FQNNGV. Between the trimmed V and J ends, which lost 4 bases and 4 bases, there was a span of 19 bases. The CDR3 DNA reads TGTGCCAGCAGCTGGATAAAGGGTATGATAGGAGAGACCCAGTACTTC. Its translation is CASSWIKGMIGETQYF. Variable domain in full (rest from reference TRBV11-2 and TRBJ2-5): EAGVAQSPRYKIIEKRQSVAFWCNPISGHATLYWYQQILGQGPKLLIQFQNNGVVDDSQLPKDRFSAERLKGVDSTLKIQPAKLEDSAVYLCASSWIKGMIGETQYFGPGTRLLVL.

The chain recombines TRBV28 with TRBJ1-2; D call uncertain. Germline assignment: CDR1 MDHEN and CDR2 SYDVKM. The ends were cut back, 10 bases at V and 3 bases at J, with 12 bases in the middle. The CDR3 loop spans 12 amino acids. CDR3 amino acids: CATKHTHYGYTF. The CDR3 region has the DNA TGTGCCACCAAACACACGCACTATGGCTACACCTTC.

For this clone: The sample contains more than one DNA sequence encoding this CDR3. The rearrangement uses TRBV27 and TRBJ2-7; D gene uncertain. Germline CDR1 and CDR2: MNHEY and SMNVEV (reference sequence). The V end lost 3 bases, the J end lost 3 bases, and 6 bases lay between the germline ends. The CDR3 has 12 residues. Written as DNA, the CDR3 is TGTGCCAGCAGTTTTCTGGGCTACGAGCAGTACTTC. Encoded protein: CASSFLGYEQYF.

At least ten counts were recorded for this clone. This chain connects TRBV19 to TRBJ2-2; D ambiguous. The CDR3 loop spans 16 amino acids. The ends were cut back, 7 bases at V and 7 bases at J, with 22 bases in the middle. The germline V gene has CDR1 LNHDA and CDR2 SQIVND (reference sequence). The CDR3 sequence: CASTQGGDWISGELFF. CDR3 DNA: TGTGCCAGTACCCAAGGTGGGGATTGGATTAGCGGGGAGCTGTTTTTT.

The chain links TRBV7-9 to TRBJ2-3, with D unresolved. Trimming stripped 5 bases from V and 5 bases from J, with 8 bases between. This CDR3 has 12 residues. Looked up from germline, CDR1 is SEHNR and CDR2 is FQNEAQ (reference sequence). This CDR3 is CASSPTVDTQYF. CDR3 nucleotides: TGTGCCAGCAGCCCCACTGTAGATACGCAGTATTTT.

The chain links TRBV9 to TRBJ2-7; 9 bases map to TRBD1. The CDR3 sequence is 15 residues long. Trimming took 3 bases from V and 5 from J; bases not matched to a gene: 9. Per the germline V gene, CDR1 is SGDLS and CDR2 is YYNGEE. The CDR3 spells CASSDTGTGIHEQYF. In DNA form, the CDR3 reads TGTGCCAGCAGCGATACCGGGACAGGGATCCACGAGCAGTACTTC.

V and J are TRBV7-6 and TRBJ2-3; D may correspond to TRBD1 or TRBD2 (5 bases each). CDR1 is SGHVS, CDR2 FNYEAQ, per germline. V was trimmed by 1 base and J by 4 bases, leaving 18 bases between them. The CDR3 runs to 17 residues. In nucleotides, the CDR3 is TGTGCCAGCAGCTTAGGGGGGTGGGGTTGGACGTCAGATACGCAGTATTTT. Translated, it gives CASSLGGWGWTSDTQYF.

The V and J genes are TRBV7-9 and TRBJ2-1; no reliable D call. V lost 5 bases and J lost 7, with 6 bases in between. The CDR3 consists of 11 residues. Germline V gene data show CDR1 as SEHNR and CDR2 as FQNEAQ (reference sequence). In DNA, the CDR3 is TGTGCCAGCAGCGAGGATAATGAGCAGTTCTTC. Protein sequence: CASSEDNEQFF.

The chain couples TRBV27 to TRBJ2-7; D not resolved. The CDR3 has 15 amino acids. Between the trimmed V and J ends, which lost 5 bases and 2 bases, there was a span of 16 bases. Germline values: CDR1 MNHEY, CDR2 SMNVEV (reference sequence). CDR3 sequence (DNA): TGTGCCAGCAGTCGTAAGGGTTTAGGAACCTACGAGCAGTACTTC. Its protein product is CASSRKGLGTYEQYF.

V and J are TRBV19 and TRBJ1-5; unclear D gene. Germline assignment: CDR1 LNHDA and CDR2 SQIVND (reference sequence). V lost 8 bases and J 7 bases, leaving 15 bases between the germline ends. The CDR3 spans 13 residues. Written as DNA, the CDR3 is TGTGCCAGTCGGCCCGGGTCGGGACAGCCCCAGCATTTT. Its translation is CASRPGSGQPQHF.